The TCR beta chain under discussion was sequenced for a study of blood T cell repertoires in COVID-19. Study-level background: Sites across the United States, Italy and Spain contributed samples from acute and convalescent COVID-19. In each case, the material was cDNA or gDNA derived from T cells, B-cell-depleted T cells, or PBMCs.

In the original analysis: Amplification from reference gene primers served as the basis for estimated nucleated cell counts. Clones were read by immunoSEQ multiplex PCR, and TCRdb kept only the in-frame ones, dropping some. V and J calls and clone size come straight from that table; D and trimming were deduced from the DNA. The sample consists of around 170,000 clones, 84% of them appearing once. CDR3 length: 14 residues. Trimming cost V 8 bases and J 1 base; bases outside gene matches: 7. The germline CDR1 and CDR2 sequences are SGHRS and YFSETQ. The chain combines TRBV5-1 with TRBJ1-1; TRBD1 matches 8 bases. The source of this sequence is a man aged 18 to 29 with active or convalescent COVID-19. Sequencing was done on a sample of peripheral blood. The CDR3 loop reads CASHDRGKNTEAFF. The CDR3 DNA follows: TGCGCCAGTCACGACAGGGGTAAGAACACTGAAGCTTTCTTT.